Sequencing of this T cell receptor beta chain was carried out in a study of radiation and T cells in renal cell carcinoma. V was cut by 5 bases and J by 7 bases, with 14 bases left in between. The CDR3 is 13 residues long. The germline V gene has CDR1 LNHDA and CDR2 SQIVND (reference sequence). Repertoires were generated with immunoSEQ multiplex PCR, while TCRdb's copy carries only in-frame clones and drops some. The sample carries 130,000 or so clones, roughly 83% recorded once. Time point in this sample: baseline pretreatment blood. As to treatment: 15 Gy SBRT to primary tumor, nephrectomy 4 weeks later. The patient's renal cell carcinoma had clear cell pathology. Notes on this clone: The antigen is not known.

Study-level findings and limits: From baseline, blood top tumor clonotypes peaked at 2 weeks post-radiation.

This sequence originates from a woman in her 50s with renal cell carcinoma. The chain is built from TRBV19 and TRBJ1-1, with D perhaps TRBD1 (5 bases). This specimen was blood, taken from a patient whose treatment included radiotherapy and nephrectomy. The CDR3 protein is CASSPRTYVEAFF. CDR3 coding DNA: TGTGCCAGTAGTCCTCGGACATACGTTGAAGCTTTCTTT.